The next 21 T cell receptor beta chains were all read from a single sample in a study of OX40 agonist ivuxolimab in advanced cancers. Profiling relied on immunoSEQ multiplex PCR, and the TCRdb table lists in-frame clones only, not all of them. In the table there are tens of thousands of clones, over 75% of which are singletons. The sample was CD4+ or CD8+ T cells sorted from blood, taken in a trial of the OX40 agonist ivuxolimab. The receptors originated from an adult with an advanced solid tumor such as melanoma, head and neck, liver or kidney cancer.

The chain is built from TRBV9 and TRBJ2-3, with 11 bases identical to TRBD2. Germline V gene lookup returns CDR1 SGDLS and CDR2 YYNGEE. The CDR3 covers 14 residues. V lost 0 bases and J lost 12; bases outside the gene matches: 6. The CDR3 DNA reads TGTGCCAGCAGCGTAGGGGGACTAGCGGTTGCACAGTATTTT. Translated, it gives CASSVGGLAVAQYF.

V gene TRBV28 combines with J gene TRBJ2-7, with 11 bases that match TRBD1. The CDR3 sequence is 17 residues long. CDR1 MDHEN and CDR2 SYDVKM come from the germline V gene. Losses at the gene ends were 1 base for V and 5 bases for J; bases not matched to a gene: 10. CDR3 in DNA: TGTGCCAGCAGTTTATCCGGGACAGGGGGTATGTTTCACGAGCAGTACTTC. This codes for CASSLSGTGGMFHEQYF. Combining the CDR3 with reference TRBV28 and TRBJ2-7 gives the whole variable domain DVKVTQSSRYLVKRTGEKVFLECVQDMDHENMFWYRQDPGLGLRLIYFSYDVKMKEKGDIPEGYSVSREKKERFSLILESASTNQTSMYLCASSLSGTGGMFHEQYFGPGTRLTVT.

This sequence joins TRBV28 and TRBJ2-2, with D perhaps TRBD1 (5 bases). V gave up 3 bases and J gave up 1 base, with 6 bases separating them. Germline CDR1 and CDR2: MDHEN and SYDVKM. The CDR3 contains 14 residues. The DNA for the CDR3 is TGTGCCAGCAGTTTGGACATGAACACCGGGGAGCTGTTTTTT. This codes for CASSLDMNTGELFF.

J is TRBJ1-4 and V is TRBV29-1; tentative D call: TRBD1 (5 bases). The V gene lost 3 bases and the J gene lost 8 bases, with 10 bases spanning the gap. Germline values: CDR1 SQVTM, CDR2 ANQGSEA. The length of the CDR3 is 12 residues. CDR3 nucleotides: TGCAGCGTTGACGGGGGAGGGGAAAAACTGTTTTTT. Protein product: CSVDGGGEKLFF.

This rearrangement joins TRBV7-9 to TRBJ1-1; D ambiguous. Trimming pared 5 bases from V and 10 bases from J, leaving 17 bases between. CDR3 length equals 13 residues. The germline CDR1 and CDR2 sequences are SEHNR and FQNEAQ (reference sequence). CDR3 in amino acids: CASSLNKIQAAFF. CDR3 coding DNA: TGTGCCAGCAGCCTAAACAAGATTCAGGCAGCTTTCTTT.

This chain uses TRBV7-2 with TRBJ2-7, with 8 bases fitting TRBD2. With 1 base clipped from V and 4 bases from J, the junction kept 9 bases outside the gene matches. This CDR3 comprises 16 residues. In germline, CDR1 is SGHTA, CDR2 FQGNSA. The CDR3: CASSLVGGRTVYEQYF. The CDR3 region has the DNA TGTGCCAGCAGCTTAGTTGGCGGGAGGACGGTGTACGAGCAGTACTTC.

In nucleotides, the CDR3 is TGCGCCAGCAGCTCCACTCCGACTACGAACACAGATACGCAGTATTTT. It specifies CASSSTPTTNTDTQYF. The rearrangement joins TRBV5-1 to TRBJ2-3; the D gene is possibly TRBD2 (5 bases). The CDR3 runs to 16 residues. Germline assignment: CDR1 SGHRS and CDR2 YFSETQ. V dropped 3 bases and J dropped 2 bases, with 16 bases sitting between them.

The chain is built from TRBV5-1 and TRBJ2-5; TRBD2 agrees at 7 bases. Trimming took 4 bases from V and 9 from J; bases not matched to a gene: 18. The germline CDR1 and CDR2 sequences are SGHRS and YFSETQ. This CDR3 comprises 16 residues. As DNA, the CDR3 is TGCGCCAGCAGCAGGGGAGGGACGGCCCGGCTGGGGGCCCAGTACTTC. Translated: CASSRGGTARLGAQYF.

The chain couples TRBV9 to TRBJ1-4; a possible D gene is TRBD1 (5 bases). Deletions cut 4 bases from V and 2 bases from J, with 15 bases between. Germline V gives CDR1 SGDLS, CDR2 YYNGEE. The CDR3 runs to 16 residues. For the CDR3, the DNA is TGTGCCAGCAGCTCCTCGAGCGGACATACTAATGAAAAACTGTTTTTT. Encoded protein: CASSSSSGHTNEKLFF.

V is TRBV29-1 and J is TRBJ2-1; D unresolved. This CDR3 region has 11 residues. Germline assignment: CDR1 SQVTM and CDR2 ANQGSEA. The V end lost 8 bases, the J end lost 6 bases, and 11 bases lay between the germline ends. The CDR3 DNA follows: TGCAGCTCTGGGGAAGCCAATGAGCAGTTCTTC. This gives the protein CSSGEANEQFF.

The CDR3 sequence is CASSRGLAGYNEQFF. The CDR3 region has the DNA TGCGCCAGCAGCCGGGGACTAGCGGGCTACAATGAGCAGTTCTTC. V gene TRBV5-1 combines with J gene TRBJ2-1; 12 bases match TRBD2. The V gene's germline CDR1 is SGHRS and CDR2 YFSETQ. The CDR3 totals 15 residues. The V segment lost 4 bases and the J segment 3 bases; nucleotides outside the gene matches: 2.

This rearrangement joins TRBV2 to TRBJ2-1; D unclear. Germline V gives CDR1 SNHLY, CDR2 FYNNEI. V was pared by 3 bases and J by 7 bases, with 13 bases between. The CDR3 spans 14 residues. The CDR3 reads CASSDGTVWNEQFF. The CDR3 region has the DNA TGTGCCAGCAGTGACGGTACAGTATGGAATGAGCAGTTCTTC.

The gene calls are TRBV2 and TRBJ2-1; 13 nucleotides match TRBD2. The CDR3 extends over 14 amino acids. The V and J ends lost 6 bases and 8 bases, in that order; junction bases with no gene match: 4. Germline lookup yields CDR1 SNHLY and CDR2 FYNNEI. The CDR3 DNA sequence: TGTGCCAGCAGAGCGGGACTAGCGGGACATGAGCAGTTCTTC. Residues: CASRAGLAGHEQFF.

The genes are TRBV27 and TRBJ2-7; 9 positions match TRBD2. The CDR3 runs to 14 residues. Trimming at V came to 6 bases and at J to 4 bases, leaving 7 bases not matched to a gene. Germline CDR1 and CDR2: MNHEY and SMNVEV (reference sequence). CDR3 bases: TGTGCCAGCAGGACAGGGACTAGCAATTACGAGCAGTACTTC. Protein sequence: CASRTGTSNYEQYF.

The J gene is TRBJ2-3, the V gene TRBV5-1, with TRBD1 matching over 9 bases. J lost 4 bases, V lost 3 bases, and 9 bases had no gene match. The CDR3 totals 16 residues. Germline V lookup: CDR1 SGHRS, CDR2 YFSETQ. The CDR3 DNA is TGCGCCAGCAGCTCACAAACAGGGGGCGGTCCAGATACGCAGTATTTT. It codes for CASSSQTGGGPDTQYF.

The gene calls are TRBV7-2 and TRBJ2-1; TRBD2 might be the D (5 bases). This CDR3 spans 12 amino acids. Trimming took off 5 bases at V and 9 bases at J, with 11 bases between the two ends. Germline V gene lookup returns CDR1 SGHTA and CDR2 FQGNSA. CDR3 sequence reads: CASSRGVGEQFF. The CDR3 DNA sequence: TGTGCCAGCAGCCGGGGTGTGGGTGAGCAGTTCTTC.

The CDR3: CASSLGELGLAGDTQYF. DNA of the CDR3: TGTGCCAGCAGCTTGGGAGAACTGGGACTAGCGGGAGATACGCAGTATTTT. This sequence joins TRBV5-5 and TRBJ2-3; TRBD2 matches at 12 bases. CDR1 SGHKS and CDR2 YYEKEE come from the germline V gene (reference sequence). The V and J ends lost 0 bases and 5 bases, in that order; junction bases with no gene match: 7. The CDR3 is 17 residues long. The whole variable domain, filled in from reference TRBV5-5 and TRBJ2-3, reads DAGVTQSPTHLIKTRGQQVTLRCSPISGHKSVSWYQQVLGQGPQFIFQYYEKEERGRGNFPDRFSARQFPNYSSELNVNALLLGDSALYLCASSLGELGLAGDTQYFGPGTRLTVL.

This clone was detected only once. The chain links TRBV2 to TRBJ2-2; 12 bases match TRBD2. Unmatched junction bases numbered 4, after V lost 6 bases and J lost 5 bases. The germline V gene encodes CDR1 SNHLY and CDR2 FYNNEI. This CDR3 spans 15 amino acids. Written as DNA, the CDR3 is TGTGCCAGCAGGAGACTAGCGGGAGTGACCGGGGAGCTGTTTTTT. Translated, it gives CASRRLAGVTGELFF.

V usage is TRBV18 and J usage is TRBJ1-2, with 12 bases matching TRBD1. CDR3 length: 17 amino acids. The ends lost 0 bases at V and 3 bases at J; junction bases unmatched: 5. Germline V lookup: CDR1 KGHSH, CDR2 LQKENI. The CDR3 DNA reads TGTGCCAGCTCACCACCCCGGGACAGGGGGCATTACTATGGCTACACCTTC. Amino acids: CASSPPRDRGHYYGYTF.

The V call is TRBV5-1, the J call TRBJ1-1; D remains unclear. The germline CDR1 and CDR2 sequences are SGHRS and YFSETQ. The CDR3 runs 14 residues. Trimming cost V 7 bases and J 1 base, with 14 bases left between them. In nucleotides, the CDR3 is TGCGCCAGCCGATCTACCGGGGAGAACACTGAAGCTTTCTTT. It yields the protein CASRSTGENTEAFF.

In this sample, this clone turned up once. This chain uses TRBV19 with TRBJ2-1, with 10 bases that match TRBD2. The germline V gene encodes CDR1 LNHDA and CDR2 SQIVND (reference sequence). Unmatched junction bases numbered 11, after V lost 3 bases and J lost 9 bases. The CDR3 has 16 amino acids. CDR3 amino acids: CASSIATSGTLSEQFF. The CDR3 DNA is TGTGCCAGTAGTATTGCAACTAGCGGGACCCTCAGTGAGCAGTTCTTC.